The 2 T cell receptor beta chains below come from one sample, sequenced in a study of cytomegalovirus exposure and HLA in healthy donors (TCRdb year 2017). The protocol used for the library was the immunoSEQ multiplex PCR assay. A mixture of 60 forward primers for TCR Vbeta segments and 13 reverse primers for TCR Jbeta segments was used in the multiplex PCR. Entries here come from immuneACCESS through TCRdb and include only in-frame sequences with V and J called. Some clones fail to appear in such tables; in the studies checked, an unresolved V gene covers under half of the shortfall, and the cause of the remainder is unknown. For this sample the table gives over 150,000 clones, of which about 80% were detected only once. Around 13% of the sample goes to the ten largest clones. Input material: PBMCs. The receptor source for this set is a man aged 25-40 years in good health and CMV-seropositive.

CDR3 DNA sequence: TGTGCCAGCAGCCAAGAGGGGGGAGTTGGAAACACCATATATTTT. It yields the protein CASSQEGGVGNTIYF. This rearrangement joins TRBV4-2 to TRBJ1-3; possibly TRBD1 for D (5 bases). V was shortened by 0 bases and J by 3 bases, with 9 bases between the two germline ends. Germline V gene data show CDR1 as LGHNA and CDR2 as YNFKEQ. The CDR3 totals 15 residues.

This sequence joins TRBV5-1 and TRBJ2-1, with 9 bases matching TRBD1. The V and J ends lost 4 bases and 8 bases, in that order; junction bases with no gene match: 7. The germline CDR1 and CDR2 sequences are SGHRS and YFSETQ. The CDR3 is made up of 14 amino acids. The CDR3 nucleotides read TGCGCCAGCAGCGACCGGGACAGGGTCGATGAGCAGTTCTTC. This gives the protein CASSDRDRVDEQFF.